This T cell receptor (beta chain) was captured by sequencing in a study of response to subunit inactivated influenza vaccine. Findings and limits, study-wide: After each seasonal influenza vaccination, few new T cells are recruited, the authors suggested.

The germline V gene encodes CDR1 DFQATT and CDR2 SNEGSKA (reference sequence). The CDR3 length is 14 residues. V was pared by 5 bases and J by 2 bases, with 14 bases between. This clonotype appeared a few times. What it binds is not known. TCRdb reprocessed the RT-PCR reads with MiXCR, giving one entry per CDR3 protein. The profile shows 860,000 or so distinct CDR3 sequences, 21% of them singletons. The V call is TRBV20-1, the J call TRBJ2-3; TRBD2 is a possible D gene (6 bases). The sequence was obtained from a man aged 50 or older who received an inactivated influenza vaccine. Source: PBMCs from blood, taken about 5 days after vaccination. The CDR3 DNA reads as TGCAGTGCTTTCCTAGCGCAGAACACAGATACGCAGTATTTT. Translated, it gives CSAFLAQNTDTQYF.